This entry lists 11 T cell receptor beta chains sequenced from one sample in a study of blood T cell repertoires in COVID-19. Method: immunoSEQ multiplex PCR; TCRdb's copy keeps in-frame clones and lacks some. The repertoire holds a few hundred thousand clones, with around 91% as singletons. The sample taken for sequencing was PBMCs or T cells enriched from blood (not recorded which). The receptor source for this set is a woman aged 18-29 years with acute COVID-19.

This rearrangement joins TRBV7-9 to TRBJ2-1, with TRBD1 identical over 10 bases. The J segment lost 5 bases and the V segment lost 5 bases, leaving 12 bases of the junction unmatched. The CDR3 loop spans 17 amino acids. Germline V gene data show CDR1 as SEHNR and CDR2 as FQNEAQ (reference sequence). The DNA for the CDR3 is TGTGCCAGCAGCCCAGAAGGGACAGGGGAAGGAGACAATGAGCAGTTCTTC. It codes for CASSPEGTGEGDNEQFF.

The DNA of the CDR3 is TGTGCCAGTAGCCTATCCAGGGGGGTGGATCAGCCCCAGCATTTT. Translating it yields CASSLSRGVDQPQHF. V usage is TRBV19 and J usage is TRBJ1-5; 7 nucleotides line up with TRBD1. This CDR3 comprises 15 residues. The V segment lost 6 bases and the J segment 5 bases; nucleotides outside the gene matches: 10. Germline V CDR1 and CDR2: LNHDA, SQIVND (reference sequence).

The genes are TRBV4-1 and TRBJ2-7; possible D gene TRBD2, 6 bases. The ends were cut back, 1 base at V and 2 bases at J, with 18 bases in the middle. This CDR3 spans 17 amino acids. Germline V lookup: CDR1 MGHRA, CDR2 YSYEKL. Written as DNA, the CDR3 is TGCGCCAGCAGCCAAGCCATTCGAAGCGCGGGGACCTACGAGCAGTACTTC. This sequence encodes CASSQAIRSAGTYEQYF.

The chain links TRBV29-1 to TRBJ2-1; D not certain. V lost 6 bases to trimming and J lost 6 bases, with 15 bases between them. CDR3 length: 13 residues. Germline V gene data show CDR1 as SQVTM and CDR2 as ANQGSEA. The CDR3 is CSVVEPIGNEQFF. CDR3 nucleotides: TGCAGCGTCGTTGAGCCCATTGGCAATGAGCAGTTCTTC.

The chain links TRBV7-9 to TRBJ2-1; perhaps TRBD2 as D (5 bases). The CDR3 extends over 15 amino acids. With 5 bases removed from V and 3 bases from J, the gap between germline ends came to 14 bases. Germline-derived CDR1 and CDR2 are SEHNR and FQNEAQ (reference sequence). This CDR3 is CASSGESRVYNEQFF. CDR3 nucleotides: TGTGCCAGCAGCGGGGAGAGTAGGGTCTACAATGAGCAGTTCTTC.

The chain is built from TRBV30 and TRBJ1-3; D is ambiguous. The length of the CDR3 is 13 residues. Looked up from germline, CDR1 is GTSNPN and CDR2 is SVGIG (reference sequence). Trimming took off 2 bases at V and 0 bases at J, with 5 bases between the two ends. CDR3 sequence reads: CAWSLFSGNTIYF. CDR3 DNA: TGTGCCTGGAGTTTATTCTCTGGAAACACCATATATTTT. The complete variable domain, with remaining parts taken from reference TRBV30 and TRBJ1-3, reads SQTIHQWPATLVQPVGSPLSLECTVEGTSNPNLYWYRQAAGRGLQLLFYSVGIGQISSEVPQNLSASRPQDRQFILSSKKLLLSDSGFYLCAWSLFSGNTIYFGEGSWLTVV.

V is TRBV7-2 and J is TRBJ1-4; D is ambiguous. The V end lost 1 base, the J end lost 2 bases, and 14 bases lay between the germline ends. The CDR3 sequence is 17 residues long. Germline V gives CDR1 SGHTA, CDR2 FQGNSA. The CDR3 sequence is CASSLVGGFATNEKLFF. As DNA, the CDR3 is TGTGCCAGCAGCTTAGTGGGAGGGTTCGCTACTAATGAAAAACTGTTTTTT.

The rearrangement uses TRBV6-5 and TRBJ2-1; 9 nucleotides match TRBD1. Unmatched junction bases numbered 5, after V lost 6 bases and J lost 5 bases. This CDR3 is 14 amino acids long. CDR1 and CDR2 from the germline V gene are MNHEY and SVGAGI. CDR3 amino acids: CASRDRGTNNEQFF. Here the CDR3 DNA reads TGTGCCAGCAGGGACAGGGGTACCAACAATGAGCAGTTCTTC.

The chain recombines TRBV7-3 with TRBJ2-1, with a tentative D call TRBD1 (5 bases). Germline CDR1 and CDR2: SGHTA and FQGTGA. The CDR3 contains 14 residues. The V gene lost 2 bases and the J gene lost 7 bases, with 12 bases spanning the gap. In DNA form, the CDR3 reads TGTGCCAGCAGCTTACTGGGCAGGGTAAATGAGCAGTTCTTC. Residues: CASSLLGRVNEQFF.

This chain connects TRBV4-3 to TRBJ1-2, with D possibly TRBD1 on 5 matching bases. The CDR3 covers 14 residues. V was pared by 0 bases and J by 8 bases, with 13 bases between. The germline V gene encodes CDR1 LGHNA and CDR2 YSLEER. CDR3 DNA: TGCGCCAGCAGCCAAGATCCGGCAGGGCGAGGCTACACCTTC. Translating gives CASSQDPAGRGYTF.

This clone has just one count. This sequence joins TRBV2 and TRBJ2-3, with 15 bases fitting TRBD2. The junction had 7 bases not matched to a gene; V was cut back by 6 bases and J by 0 bases. The CDR3 runs 18 residues. CDR1 and CDR2 from the germline V gene are SNHLY and FYNNEI. The CDR3 nucleotides are TGTGCCAGCAGGAAGGGACTAGCGGGAGGTACTAGCACAGATACGCAGTATTTT. Amino acids: CASRKGLAGGTSTDTQYF.